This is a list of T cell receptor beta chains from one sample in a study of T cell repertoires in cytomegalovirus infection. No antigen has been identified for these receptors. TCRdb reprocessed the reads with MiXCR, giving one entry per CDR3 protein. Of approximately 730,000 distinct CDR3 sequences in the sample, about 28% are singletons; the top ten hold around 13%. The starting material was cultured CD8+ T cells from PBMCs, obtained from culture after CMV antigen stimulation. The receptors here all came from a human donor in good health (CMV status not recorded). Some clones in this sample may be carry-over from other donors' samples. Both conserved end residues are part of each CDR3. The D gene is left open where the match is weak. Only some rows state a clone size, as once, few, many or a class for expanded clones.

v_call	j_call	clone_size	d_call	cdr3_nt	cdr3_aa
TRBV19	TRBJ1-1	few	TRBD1	TGTGCCAGTAGCTGGGACAGGGGAGGCACTGAAGCTTTCTTT	CASSWDRGGTEAFF
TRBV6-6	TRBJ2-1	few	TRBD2	TGTGCCAGCAGTAACCCAAGGACTAGCGGGAAAGACTCCTACAATGAGCAGTTCTTC	CASSNPRTSGKDSYNEQFF
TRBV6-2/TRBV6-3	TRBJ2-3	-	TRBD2	TGTGCCAGCAGAACTACGGGACTAGCGGGGAGATCGTCTAGCACAGATACGCAGTATTTT	CASRTTGLAGRSSSTDTQYF
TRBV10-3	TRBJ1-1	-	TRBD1	TGTGCCATCAGTGAGTCGAAAACAGGGGTGGCTGAAGCTTTCTTT	CAISESKTGVAEAFF
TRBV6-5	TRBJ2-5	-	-	TGTGCCAGCAGTTACTCTCGGGGGTACCAAGAGACCCAGTACTTC	CASSYSRGYQETQYF
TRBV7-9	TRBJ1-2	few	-	TGTGCCAGCAGCCCCAGCGACCGGAACTATGGCTACACCTTC	CASSPSDRNYGYTF
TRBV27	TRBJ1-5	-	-	TGTGCCAGCAGTTTAAGACGGCACAATCAGCCCCAGCATTTT	CASSLRRHNQPQHF
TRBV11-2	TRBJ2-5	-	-	TGTGCCAGCAGCTTAGATCGGCGACTACAAGAGACCCAGTACTTC	CASSLDRRLQETQYF
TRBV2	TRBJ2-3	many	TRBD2	TGTGCCAGCAGTGACCCCAGCGGGGGCACAGATACGCAGTATTTT	CASSDPSGGTDTQYF
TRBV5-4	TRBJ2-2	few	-	TGTGCCAGCAGCCTGGACAGCGACACCGGGGAGCTGTTTTTT	CASSLDSDTGELFF
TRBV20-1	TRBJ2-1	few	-	TGCAGTGCTAGTGGCAGCCCGGTATACAATGAGCAGTTCTTC	CSASGSPVYNEQFF
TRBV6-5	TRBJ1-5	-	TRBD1	TGTGCCATCGGACAGGGTCGCAATCAGCCCCAGCATTTT	CAIGQGRNQPQHF
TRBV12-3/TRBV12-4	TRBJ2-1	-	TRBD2	TGTGCCAGCAGTCCGGGGGGGCGCAATGAGCAGTTCTTC	CASSPGGRNEQFF
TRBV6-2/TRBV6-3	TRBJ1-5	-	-	TGTGCCAGCAGTCCACCAGGGTACAATCAGCCCCAGCATTTT	CASSPPGYNQPQHF
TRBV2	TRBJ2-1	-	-	TGTGCCAGCAGTGAAAGAGCGGCGGGCGGACCTTACAATGAGCAGTTCTTC	CASSERAAGGPYNEQFF
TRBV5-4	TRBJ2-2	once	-	TGTGCCAGCAGCCACATTGACGGACTCAACACCGGGGAGCAGTTTTTT	CASSHIDGLNTGEQFF
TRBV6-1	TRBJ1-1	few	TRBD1	TGTGCCAGCAGTTTCGCAGGGGGGCCTGGCACTGAAGCTTTCTTT	CASSFAGGPGTEAFF
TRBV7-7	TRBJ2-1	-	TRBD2	TGTGCTAGCAGCTCATGGACTAGCGGGGAGAATGAGCAGTTCTTC	CASSSWTSGENEQFF
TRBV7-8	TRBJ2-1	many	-	TGTGCCAGCAGCTCGACCCAGACACGTCGCTCCTACAATGAGCAGTTCTTC	CASSSTQTRRSYNEQFF
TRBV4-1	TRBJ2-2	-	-	TGCGCCAGCAGCCAAGACCTTGGGGGCGGGGAGCTGTTTTTT	CASSQDLGGGELFF
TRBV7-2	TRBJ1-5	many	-	TGTGCCAGCAGCTTAGAGGGCAGTTATAGCAATCAGCCCCAGCATTTT	CASSLEGSYSNQPQHF
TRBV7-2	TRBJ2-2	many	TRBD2	TGTGCCAGCAGCTTAGTGACTAGCTGGGCCGGGGAGCTGTTTTTT	CASSLVTSWAGELFF
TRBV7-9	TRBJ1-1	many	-	TGTGCCAGCAGCGTGCGGGGGAACACTGAAGCTTTCTTT	CASSVRGNTEAFF
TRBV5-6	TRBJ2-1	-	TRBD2	TGTGCCAGCAGCTTCCAGCGGGGGGAGTACAATGAGCAGTTCTTC	CASSFQRGEYNEQFF
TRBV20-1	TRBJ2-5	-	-	TGCAGTGCTAGAGACCCCCTCACGGCAGGGGTAGAGACCCAGTACTTC	CSARDPLTAGVETQYF
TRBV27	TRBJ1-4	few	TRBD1	TGTGCCAGCAGTCCCCGTCGGACAGGGGGACTCGTAACTAATGAAAAACTGTTTTTT	CASSPRRTGGLVTNEKLFF
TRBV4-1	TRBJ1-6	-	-	TGCGCCAGCAGCCAATATCAAGAGCGGGGATTGGGTTCACCCCTCCACTTT	CASSQYQERGLGSPLHF
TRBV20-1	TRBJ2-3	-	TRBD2	TGCAGTGCCCGACTAGCGGGGGGCCGGGTCACAGATACGCAGTATTTT	CSARLAGGRVTDTQYF
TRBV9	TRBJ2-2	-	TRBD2	TGTGCCAGCAGCGGTAGCGGGGTGGACACCGGGGAGCTGTTTTTT	CASSGSGVDTGELFF
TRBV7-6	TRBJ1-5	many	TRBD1	TGTGCCAGCAGCTCGGACAGGGCGGGAGGCAATCAGCCCCAGCATTTT	CASSSDRAGGNQPQHF
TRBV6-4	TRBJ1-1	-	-	TGTGCCAGCAGTGACAGTAACGGACTGAACACTGAAGCTTTCTTT	CASSDSNGLNTEAFF
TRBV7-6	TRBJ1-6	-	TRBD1	TGTGCCAGCAGTGCGACAGGGGGGAATTCACCCCTCCACTTT	CASSATGGNSPLHF
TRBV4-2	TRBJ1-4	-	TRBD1	TGTGCCAGCAGCCAAGACTACGAGGACTACAGGGGGGATGAAAAACTGTTTTTT	CASSQDYEDYRGDEKLFF
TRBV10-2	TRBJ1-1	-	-	TGCGCCAGCAGTGAGTTTGAGGGGATAGACACTGAAGCTTTCTTT	CASSEFEGIDTEAFF
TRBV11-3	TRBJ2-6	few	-	TGTGCCAGCAGCTTTGAGAGCTCCTCTGGGGCCAACGTCCTGACTTTC	CASSFESSSGANVLTF
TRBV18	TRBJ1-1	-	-	TGTGCCAGCTCAACGCCAAATGACCCTGAAGCTTTCTTT	CASSTPNDPEAFF
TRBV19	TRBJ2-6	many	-	TGTGCCAGTAGTTCCCAGCAACACAGGGCTTCTGGGGCCAACGTCCTGACTTTC	CASSSQQHRASGANVLTF
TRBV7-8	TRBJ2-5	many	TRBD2	TGTGCCAGCAGCCCTATTATCCCGGGACTAGCGGGGGGAGAAGAGACCCAGTACTTC	CASSPIIPGLAGGEETQYF
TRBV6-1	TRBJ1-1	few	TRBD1	TGTGCCAGCGAGGCTGGGGACAGGTTGAACACTGAAGCTTTCTTT	CASEAGDRLNTEAFF
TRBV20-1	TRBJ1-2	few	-	TGCAGTGCTAGAGGAGCACGACTGACCTATGGCTACACCTTC	CSARGARLTYGYTF
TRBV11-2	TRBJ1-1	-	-	TGTGCCAGCAGCTTAGGGGTGTCGGCTGAAGCTTTCTTT	CASSLGVSAEAFF
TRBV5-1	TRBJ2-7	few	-	TGCGCCAGCAGCGCGACAGAAACCGGCTACGAGCAGTACTTC	CASSATETGYEQYF
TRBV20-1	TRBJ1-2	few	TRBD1	TGCAGTGCGATGACAGGGACCGTCAACTATGGCTACACCTTC	CSAMTGTVNYGYTF
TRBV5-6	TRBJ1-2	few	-	TGTGCCAGCAGCCATCGACCCACGAGACAGTCCTATGGCTACACCTTC	CASSHRPTRQSYGYTF
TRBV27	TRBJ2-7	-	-	TGTGCCAGCGGTCACGGTATCTACGAGCAGTACTTC	CASGHGIYEQYF
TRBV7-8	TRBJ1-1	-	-	TGTGCCAGCAGCTTACCTGTCGAGGGACCGGCAGTTGAAGCTTTCTTT	CASSLPVEGPAVEAFF
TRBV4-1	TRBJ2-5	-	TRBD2	TGCGCCAGCAGCCAAAATCGGGGGGGGGAGACCCAGTACTTC	CASSQNRGGETQYF
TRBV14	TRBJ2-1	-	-	TGTGCCAGCAGCCAAGTGGGAGGTGCTGAGCAGTTCTTC	CASSQVGGAEQFF